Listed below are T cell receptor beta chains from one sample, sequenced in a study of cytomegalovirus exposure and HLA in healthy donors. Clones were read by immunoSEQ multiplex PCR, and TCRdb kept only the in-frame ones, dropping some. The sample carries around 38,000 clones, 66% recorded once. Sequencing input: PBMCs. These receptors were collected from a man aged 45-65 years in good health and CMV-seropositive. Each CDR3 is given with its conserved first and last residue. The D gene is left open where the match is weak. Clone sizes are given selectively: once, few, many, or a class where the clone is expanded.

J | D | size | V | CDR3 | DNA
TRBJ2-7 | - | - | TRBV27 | CASSPGQYLSYEQYF | TGTGCCAGCAGCCCGGGTCAGTATTTATCCTACGAGCAGTACTTC
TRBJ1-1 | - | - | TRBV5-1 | CASSLGEVNTEAFF | TGCGCCAGCAGCTTGGGTGAGGTGAACACTGAAGCTTTCTTT
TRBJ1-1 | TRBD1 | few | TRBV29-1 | CSVRQGAEAFF | TGCAGCGTACGACAGGGCGCTGAAGCTTTCTTT
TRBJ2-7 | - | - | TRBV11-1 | CASRSGTEGHEQYF | TGTGCCAGCAGATCCGGGACGGAGGGCCACGAGCAGTACTTC
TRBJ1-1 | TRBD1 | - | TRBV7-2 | CASSLVGQGAYTEAFF | TGTGCCAGCAGCTTAGTGGGACAGGGGGCGTACACTGAAGCTTTCTTT
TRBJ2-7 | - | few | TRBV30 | CAWSPGVYEQYF | TGTGCCTGGAGCCCGGGAGTCTACGAGCAGTACTTC
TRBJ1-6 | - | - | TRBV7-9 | CASSLTVGGNSPLHF | TGTGCCAGCAGCTTGACGGTAGGGGGTAATTCACCCCTCCACTTT
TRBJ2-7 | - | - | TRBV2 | CASSVRSEQYF | TGTGCCAGCAGTGTGCGTTCGGAGCAGTACTTC
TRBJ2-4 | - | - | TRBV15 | CATSRDWAGQGYF | TGTGCCACCAGCAGAGATTGGGCAGGCCAGGGGTACTTC
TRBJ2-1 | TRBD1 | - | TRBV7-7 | CASSIRGRNEQFF | TGTGCCAGCAGCATCAGGGGGCGGAATGAGCAGTTCTTC
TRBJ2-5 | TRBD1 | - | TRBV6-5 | CASSYGQGLETQYF | TGTGCCAGCAGTTACGGACAGGGCTTGGAGACCCAGTACTTC
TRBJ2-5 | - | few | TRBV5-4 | CASSANDRKETQYF | TGTGCCAGCAGCGCAAACGACAGAAAAGAGACCCAGTACTTC
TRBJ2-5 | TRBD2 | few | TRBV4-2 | CASSRRISGGTETQYF | TGTGCCAGCAGCCGGAGGATCAGCGGGGGAACAGAGACCCAGTACTTC
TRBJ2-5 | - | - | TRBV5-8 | CASSLRLQETQYF | TGTGCCAGCAGCTTGAGACTCCAAGAGACCCAGTACTTC
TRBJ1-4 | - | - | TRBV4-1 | CASSQGTLATNEKLFF | TGCGCCAGCAGCCAGGGGACACTCGCAACTAATGAAAAACTGTTTTTT
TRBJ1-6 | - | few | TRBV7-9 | CASSLGRGLNSPLHF | TGTGCCAGCAGCTTAGGAAGGGGCCTTAATTCACCCCTCCACTTT
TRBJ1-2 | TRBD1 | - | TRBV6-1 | CAGGQGVGYTF | TGTGCCGGCGGACAGGGAGTGGGCTACACCTTC
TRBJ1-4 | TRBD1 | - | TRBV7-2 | CASSRGQTTNEKLFF | TGTGCCAGCAGCCGGGGACAGACAACTAATGAAAAACTGTTTTTT
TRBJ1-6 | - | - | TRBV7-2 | CASSSGSTGKISPLHF | TGTGCCAGCAGTTCGGGTTCGACAGGAAAGATATCACCCCTCCACTTT
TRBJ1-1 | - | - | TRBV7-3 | CASSILPHTEAFF | TGTGCCAGCAGCATCCTTCCCCACACTGAAGCTTTCTTT
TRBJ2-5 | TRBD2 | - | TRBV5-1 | CASSPRELAGGETQYF | TGCGCCAGCAGCCCCCGGGAGCTAGCGGGGGGAGAGACCCAGTACTTC
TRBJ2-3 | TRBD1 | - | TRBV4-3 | CASSQDLGGQGADTQYF | TGCGCCAGCAGCCAAGATCTTGGGGGACAGGGGGCAGATACGCAGTATTTT
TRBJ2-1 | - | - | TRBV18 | CASSPPTDPNEQFF | TGTGCCAGCTCACCACCGACAGACCCCAATGAGCAGTTCTTC
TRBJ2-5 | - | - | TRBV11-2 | CASPVKTQYF | TGTGCCAGCCCGGTGAAGACCCAGTACTTC
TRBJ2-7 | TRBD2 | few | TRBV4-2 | CASSQGTSGAIGEQYF | TGTGCCAGCAGCCAAGGGACTAGCGGGGCCATAGGGGAGCAGTACTTC
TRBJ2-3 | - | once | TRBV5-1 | CASSLDPWRDKTDTQYF | TGCGCCAGCAGCTTGGACCCGTGGCGGGATAAAACAGATACGCAGTATTTT
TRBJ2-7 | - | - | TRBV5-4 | CASSSRDGSSYEQYF | TGTGCCAGCAGCTCCCGGGACGGGAGCTCCTACGAGCAGTACTTC
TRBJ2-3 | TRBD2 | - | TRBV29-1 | CSVAGGDTQYF | TGCAGCGTTGCCGGGGGGGATACGCAGTATTTT
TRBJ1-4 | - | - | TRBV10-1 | CASKGKGVNEKLFF | TGCGCCAGCAAGGGGAAAGGGGTTAATGAAAAACTGTTTTTT
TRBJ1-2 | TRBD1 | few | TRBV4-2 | CASSQDMGGQGVDGYTF | TGTGCCAGCAGCCAAGATATGGGGGGACAGGGAGTCGATGGCTACACCTTC
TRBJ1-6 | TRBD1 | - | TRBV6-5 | CASSYSGTGLHF | TGTGCCAGCAGTTACTCGGGGACAGGTCTCCACTTT
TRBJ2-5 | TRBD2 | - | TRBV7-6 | CASSLRTSGGKETQYF | TGTGCCAGCAGCTTGAGGACTAGCGGGGGCAAAGAGACCCAGTACTTC
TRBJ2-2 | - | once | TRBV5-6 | CASSLFQGGNTGELFF | TGTGCCAGCAGCTTGTTTCAGGGAGGGAACACCGGGGAGCTGTTTTTT
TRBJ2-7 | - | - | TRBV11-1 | CASSSRSGVPNEQYF | TGTGCCAGCAGCTCGAGGTCGGGGGTTCCTAACGAGCAGTACTTC
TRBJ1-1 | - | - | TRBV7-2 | CASSSGRDTEAFF | TGTGCCAGCAGCAGCGGACGGGACACTGAAGCTTTCTTT
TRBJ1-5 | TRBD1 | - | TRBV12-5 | CASAGTGNQPQHF | TGTGCTAGCGCCGGGACAGGGAATCAGCCCCAGCATTTT
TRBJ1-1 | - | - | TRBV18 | CASSPPASYTEAFF | TGTGCCAGCTCACCACCAGCTAGTTACACTGAAGCTTTCTTT
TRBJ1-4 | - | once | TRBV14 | CASSQDPAAAEKLFF | TGTGCCAGCAGCCAAGATCCGGCCGCGGCTGAAAAACTGTTTTTT
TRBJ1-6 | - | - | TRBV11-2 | CASSLVRYNSPLHF | TGTGCCAGCAGCTTAGTCAGATATAATTCACCCCTCCACTTT
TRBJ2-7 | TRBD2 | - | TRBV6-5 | CASQRGANEQYF | TGTGCCAGCCAGCGGGGGGCCAACGAGCAGTACTTC
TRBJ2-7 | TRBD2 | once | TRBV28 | CASGLAGGFYEQYF | TGTGCCAGCGGGTTAGCGGGGGGTTTCTACGAGCAGTACTTC
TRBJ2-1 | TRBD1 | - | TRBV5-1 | CASSLWGQDYNEQFF | TGCGCCAGCAGCTTGTGGGGACAGGACTACAATGAGCAGTTCTTC
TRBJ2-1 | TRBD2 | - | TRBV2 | CASRLAGGLYNEQFF | TGTGCCAGCCGGCTAGCGGGGGGGCTATACAATGAGCAGTTCTTC
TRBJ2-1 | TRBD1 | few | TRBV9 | CASSVGGQGAYNEQFF | TGTGCCAGCAGCGTAGGAGGACAGGGGGCATACAATGAGCAGTTCTTC
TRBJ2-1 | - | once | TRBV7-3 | CASSLTGANNEQFF | TGTGCCAGCAGCCTCACTGGGGCTAACAATGAGCAGTTCTTC
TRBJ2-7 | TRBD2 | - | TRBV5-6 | CASSWRLAGGHEEQYF | TGTGCCAGCAGCTGGCGACTAGCGGGGGGGCATGAGGAGCAGTACTTC
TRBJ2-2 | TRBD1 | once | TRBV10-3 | CAISKDRDTGELFF | TGTGCCATCAGCAAGGACAGGGACACCGGGGAGCTGTTTTTT
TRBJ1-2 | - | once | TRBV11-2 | CASSLGTVNYGYTF | TGTGCCAGCAGCTTAGGGACAGTCAACTATGGCTACACCTTC
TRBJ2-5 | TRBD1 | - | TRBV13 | CASSLVPGQGARQETQYF | TGTGCCAGCAGCTTGGTCCCGGGACAGGGGGCTAGACAAGAGACCCAGTACTTC
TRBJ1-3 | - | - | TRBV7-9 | CASSWAVYSGNTIYF | TGTGCCAGCAGCTGGGCCGTCTACTCTGGAAACACCATATATTTT
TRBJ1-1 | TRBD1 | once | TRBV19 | CASSVNRGQAFF | TGTGCCAGTAGTGTAAACAGGGGGCAAGCTTTCTTT
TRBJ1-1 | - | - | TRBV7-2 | CASSYGQVGAFF | TGTGCCAGCAGTTACGGACAAGTTGGAGCTTTCTTT
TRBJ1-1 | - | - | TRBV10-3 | CAITGVNTEAFF | TGTGCCATCACCGGAGTGAACACTGAAGCTTTCTTT
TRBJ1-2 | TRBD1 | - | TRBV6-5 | CASSSTGVGYTF | TGTGCCAGCAGCTCGACAGGGGTTGGCTACACCTTC
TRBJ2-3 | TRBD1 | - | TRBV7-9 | CASSSYRGATDTQYF | TGTGCCAGCAGCTCTTACAGGGGAGCGACAGATACGCAGTATTTT
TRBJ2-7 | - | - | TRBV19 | CASSRLRGYEQYF | TGTGCCAGTAGTAGGTTGAGGGGGTACGAGCAGTACTTC
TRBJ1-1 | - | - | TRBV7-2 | CASSFSGPNTEAFF | TGTGCCAGCAGCTTTTCAGGGCCGAACACTGAAGCTTTCTTT